These 23 T cell receptor beta chains were sequenced from one sample in a study of cytomegalovirus exposure and HLA in healthy donors. The PCR ran on 60 Vbeta and 13 Jbeta primers. The assay was immunoSEQ multiplex PCR, and TCRdb's table has in-frame clones only and misses some. The profile shows some 240,000 clones, approximately 80% of them singletons. The sequencing sample was made of PBMCs. These receptors were taken from a male donor in good health and CMV-seronegative.

The chain couples TRBV7-9 to TRBJ2-3; D possibly corresponds to TRBD1 (6 bases). CDR3 size: 15 residues. V was shortened by 1 base and J by 2 bases, with 10 bases between the two germline ends. Germline lookup yields CDR1 SEHNR and CDR2 FQNEAQ (reference sequence). The CDR3 sequence: CASSLEQGITDTQYF. The DNA for the CDR3 is TGTGCCAGCAGCTTAGAACAGGGTATCACAGATACGCAGTATTTT.

The chain combines TRBV28 with TRBJ2-4; 10 nucleotides align to TRBD2. This CDR3 has 12 amino acids. Germline-derived CDR1 and CDR2 are MDHEN and SYDVKM. The trim removed 4 bases at V and 12 bases at J, leaving 3 bases unmatched. CDR3 sequence reads: CASSSRTSGQYF. CDR3 DNA sequence: TGTGCCAGCAGTTCCCGGACTAGCGGTCAGTACTTC.

The chain carries TRBV6-5 and TRBJ2-2; D uncertain. V was pared by 0 bases and J by 6 bases, with 5 bases between. Germline V gives CDR1 MNHEY, CDR2 SVGAGI. The CDR3 consists of 13 residues. The CDR3 sequence is CASSYSLAGELFF. CDR3 DNA sequence: TGTGCCAGCAGTTACTCGCTAGCCGGGGAGCTGTTTTTT.

V gene TRBV9 combines with J gene TRBJ2-7, with D possibly TRBD1 on 7 matching bases. The length of the CDR3 is 16 residues. The V gene lost 0 bases and the J gene lost 5 bases, with 18 bases spanning the gap. Germline CDR1 reads SGDLS; CDR2 reads YYNGEE. In DNA form, the CDR3 reads TGTGCCAGCAGCGTAGATGCAGGGGGAGGTAGCGACGAGCAGTACTTC. Its protein is CASSVDAGGGSDEQYF.

This clone has more than one count but fewer than ten. The chain uses TRBV5-1 and TRBJ2-1, with TRBD2 matching over 7 bases. The V gene end was trimmed by 0 bases and the J gene end by 4 bases; junction bases not matched to a gene: 4. The CDR3 length is 15 residues. Germline V CDR1 and CDR2: SGHRS, YFSETQ. The CDR3 DNA is TGCGCCAGCAGCTTGGACGGGAGGCCTTACAATGAGCAGTTCTTC. Translating gives CASSLDGRPYNEQFF.

The rearrangement uses TRBV15 and TRBJ2-7, with 10 bases identical to TRBD1. Germline CDR1 is LNHNV and CDR2 is YYDKDF (reference sequence). Trimming removed 5 bases from V and 4 bases from J; junction bases left unmatched: 5. This CDR3 has 14 amino acids. Here the CDR3 reads CATSGDRGQYEQYF. As DNA, the CDR3 is TGTGCCACCAGCGGTGACAGGGGGCAGTACGAGCAGTACTTC.

The J gene is TRBJ1-5, the V gene TRBV7-4; maybe TRBD1 (6 bases). The CDR3 contains 15 residues. Deletions cut 11 bases from V and 0 bases from J, with 17 bases between. The germline gives CDR1 SGHVT, CDR2 SQSDAQ. The DNA of the CDR3 is TGTGCCGGGTACCGGGACACTTATAGCAATCAGCCCCAGCATTTT. Translated, it gives CAGYRDTYSNQPQHF.

The chain recombines TRBV6-1 with TRBJ2-7, with a tentative D call TRBD1 (7 bases). The CDR3 is 18 residues long. Between the trimmed V and J ends, which lost 2 bases and 2 bases, there was a span of 22 bases. CDR1 MNHNS and CDR2 SASEGT come from the germline V gene. The CDR3 region has the DNA TGTGCCAGCAGTGAATCAGTACTCGGGAGACAGGGTACCTACGAGCAGTACTTC. This codes for CASSESVLGRQGTYEQYF.

The gene calls are TRBV28 and TRBJ2-7; 8 nucleotides line up with TRBD2. This CDR3 comprises 14 residues. V was pared by 3 bases and J by 4 bases, with 5 bases of the junction left unmatched. Looked up from germline, CDR1 is MDHEN and CDR2 is SYDVKM. The CDR3 is CASSFPGLVYEQYF. The CDR3 region has the DNA TGTGCCAGCAGTTTCCCGGGACTAGTATACGAGCAGTACTTC.

The chain recombines TRBV6-5 with TRBJ1-1; no firm D call. With 8 bases removed from V and 4 bases from J, the gap between germline ends came to 8 bases. The germline V gene encodes CDR1 MNHEY and CDR2 SVGAGI. The CDR3 spans 11 residues. CDR3 in DNA: TGTGCCAGCGGGCGTCGCACTGAAGCTTTCTTT. It yields the protein CASGRRTEAFF.

This sequence joins TRBV7-8 and TRBJ2-1; 10 nucleotides line up with TRBD2. After removal of 5 bases from V and 6 bases from J, the junction contained 7 bases not matched to a gene. The germline V gene has CDR1 SGHVS and CDR2 FQNEAQ. The CDR3 length is 15 residues. Here the CDR3 reads CASSLVTSGINEQFF. CDR3 nucleotide sequence: TGTGCCAGCAGCCTCGTAACTAGCGGGATCAATGAGCAGTTCTTC.

Only a few counts were recorded for this clone. V and J are TRBV5-4 and TRBJ2-7, with TRBD1 identical over 9 bases. Germline V gene sequence: CDR1 SGHNT, CDR2 YYREEE (reference sequence). The trim removed 4 bases at V and 5 bases at J, leaving 7 bases unmatched. The CDR3 runs 14 residues. The CDR3 bases are TGTGCCAGCAGCCCCCCGACAGGGGGAGACGAGCAGTACTTC. Its protein is CASSPPTGGDEQYF.

The chain is built from TRBV7-8 and TRBJ2-3; TRBD2 aligns across 8 bases. CDR3 length: 17 amino acids. V shed 5 bases and J 4 bases; nucleotides not matched to a gene: 14. CDR1 and CDR2 (germline): SGHVS, FQNEAQ. The CDR3 coding sequence is TGTGCCAGCAGCGCCCCGGTCGCGATAGCGGGACCAGATACGCAGTATTTT. Encoded protein: CASSAPVAIAGPDTQYF.

The chain's CDR3 is CASSHRDRVDPGNTIYF. The CDR3 DNA sequence: TGTGCCAGCAGCCACCGGGACAGGGTAGACCCTGGAAACACCATATATTTT. The V gene is TRBV7-9, the J gene TRBJ1-3; 9 nucleotides line up with TRBD1. CDR3 length equals 17 residues. Per the germline V gene, CDR1 is SEHNR and CDR2 is FQNEAQ (reference sequence). V shed 5 bases and J 2 bases; nucleotides not matched to a gene: 10.

This clone is medium-sized (0.01 to 0.1%) by share. CDR3 region: CASSDSQGADTQYF. The DNA of the CDR3 is TGTGCCAGCAGTGACTCACAGGGGGCAGATACGCAGTATTTT. The chain links TRBV6-4 to TRBJ2-3; 8 bases align to TRBD1. In germline, CDR1 is MRHNA, CDR2 SNTAGT. V gave up 0 bases and J gave up 4 bases; unmatched junction bases: 0. The CDR3 runs 14 residues.

The rearrangement links TRBV30 to TRBJ2-3; D gene ambiguous. V lost 2 bases, J lost 1 base, and 4 bases lay in between. The CDR3 is 12 amino acids. Germline V gene data show CDR1 as GTSNPN and CDR2 as SVGIG (reference sequence). The CDR3 here is CAWSQGTDTQYF. CDR3 bases: TGTGCCTGGAGTCAGGGCACAGATACGCAGTATTTT.

The rearrangement links TRBV27 to TRBJ2-3, with TRBD2 identical over 12 bases. The CDR3 is made up of 16 amino acids. Germline V gene lookup returns CDR1 MNHEY and CDR2 SMNVEV (reference sequence). The J segment lost 4 bases and the V segment lost 5 bases, leaving 7 bases of the junction unmatched. DNA of the CDR3: TGTGCCAGCAGTCCAGGACTAGCGGGGTCCCCAGATACGCAGTATTTT. Amino acid sequence: CASSPGLAGSPDTQYF.

The V and J genes are TRBV6-5 and TRBJ2-7; D is perhaps TRBD2 (5 bases). CDR3 length: 12 amino acids. V was pared by 8 bases and J by 9 bases, with 17 bases between. CDR1 and CDR2 from the germline V gene are MNHEY and SVGAGI. In nucleotides, the CDR3 is TGTGCCAGCGGTGCCTACTACGAGGGGCAGTACTTC. This sequence encodes CASGAYYEGQYF.

This sequence joins TRBV18 and TRBJ2-1; D uncertain. CDR1 KGHSH and CDR2 LQKENI come from the germline V gene. The length of the CDR3 is 15 residues. V lost 1 base to trimming and J lost 3 bases, with 10 bases between them. The CDR3 bases are TGTGCCAGCTCACCACGCGAGCAGGTCTACAATGAGCAGTTCTTC. Its translation is CASSPREQVYNEQFF.

The chain uses TRBV5-1 and TRBJ1-2; 8 bases line up with TRBD1. The CDR3 consists of 18 residues. In germline, CDR1 is SGHRS, CDR2 YFSETQ. The V and J ends lost 4 bases and 1 base, in that order; junction bases with no gene match: 15. The CDR3 loop reads CASSTGTGQRARNYGYTF. The CDR3 DNA follows: TGCGCCAGCAGCACGGGGACAGGCCAACGAGCCCGTAACTATGGCTACACCTTC.

This sequence joins TRBV11-2 and TRBJ2-7; possible D gene TRBD2, 5 bases. The CDR3 contains 13 residues. Germline CDR1 SGHAT, CDR2 FQNNGV. Trimming left V 1 base short and J 6 bases short, with 10 bases between. DNA for the CDR3: TGTGCCAGCAGCTTAGTTCCTAGCTCCGAGCAGTACTTC. As protein: CASSLVPSSEQYF.

The chain combines TRBV5-1 with TRBJ1-4; the D gene is possibly TRBD1 (6 bases). The CDR3 runs 15 residues. Trimming shortened V by 2 bases and J by 0 bases, and 8 bases separated the two germline ends. Germline V lookup: CDR1 SGHRS, CDR2 YFSETQ. Here the CDR3 DNA reads TGCGCCAGCAGCTTCGGGACAACAACTAATGAAAAACTGTTTTTT. Amino acids: CASSFGTTTNEKLFF.

The gene calls are TRBV7-9 and TRBJ2-3, with 9 positions matching TRBD2. V was clipped by 2 bases and J by 1 base; unmatched bases: 1. From germline, CDR1 is SEHNR and CDR2 FQNEAQ (reference sequence). The CDR3 runs to 15 residues. The CDR3 DNA follows: TGTGCCAGCAGCTTAAGACTAGCGGGCACAGATACGCAGTATTTT. As protein: CASSLRLAGTDTQYF.